This T cell receptor (beta chain) appears in the sequencing data of a study of OX40 agonist ivuxolimab in advanced cancers. Findings and caveats of the study: Averaged across samples, CD8+ T cells carried more expanded clones than CD4+ did.

In germline, CDR1 is SGHTA, CDR2 FQGNSA. V dropped 2 bases and J dropped 0; count of bases not matched to a gene: 3. This CDR3 has 16 amino acids. Points on this clone: As yet, its antigen is unknown.

If patients had autoimmune disease history or systemic immunosuppression, they were excluded. The assay was immunoSEQ multiplex PCR, and TCRdb's table has in-frame clones only and misses some. The sample contains 55,000 to 80,000 clones, around nine tenths of which appear only once. V and J are TRBV7-2 and TRBJ1-3; 8 bases line up with TRBD1. The TCR originated in an adult with an advanced solid tumor such as melanoma, head and neck, liver or kidney cancer. The sample here was CD4+ or CD8+ T cells sorted from blood, taken in a trial of the OX40 agonist ivuxolimab. Written as DNA, the CDR3 is TGTGCCAGCAGCTTAAACAGGGGGTCCTCTGGAAACACCATATATTTT. Translation: CASSLNRGSSGNTIYF.